This T cell receptor (beta chain) was recorded in a study of CD8+ T cells in alopecia areata. Background on the study: Severity scoring for treated patients was based on the percentage of affected scalp area.

The CDR3 spans 12 residues. CDR1 is SGDLS and CDR2 is YYNGEE in the germline V gene. V lost 3 bases, J lost 6 bases, and 4 bases lay in between. Treatment reported: oral pan-JAK inhibitor, 5-10 mg twice daily. The sorting of PBMCs gave CD4+ and CD8+ T cells. Following extraction, RNA underwent reverse transcription to cDNA, which served as the sequencing template. Measured with immunoSEQ multiplex PCR; TCRdb has only the in-frame clones, and not every one. In the table there are fewer than 250,000 clones, 35% to 45% of which are singletons. This rearrangement joins TRBV9 to TRBJ1-6; no clear D gene. This clonotype originated in a human donor with alopecia areata. The specimen was CD4+ T cells sorted from blood, collected at roughly week 30, from a patient treated with tofacitinib. The CDR3 DNA follows: TGTGCCAGCAGCGGCCTTAATTCACCCCTCCACTTT. Residues: CASSGLNSPLHF.